A single sample gave rise to the 26 T cell receptor beta chains below, sequenced in a study of blood T cell repertoires in COVID-19. Sequencing used immunoSEQ multiplex PCR; TCRdb keeps in-frame clones, though not all of them. Of some 320,000 clones listed, 90% are singletons. The sample comprised PBMCs or T cells enriched from blood (not recorded which). The receptors stem from a woman aged 25 to 39 who had been exposed to COVID-19.

The chain couples TRBV2 to TRBJ2-7, with 7 positions matching TRBD1. The CDR3 has 19 amino acids. Germline V CDR1 and CDR2: SNHLY, FYNNEI. After removal of 6 bases from V and 5 bases from J, the junction contained 25 bases not matched to a gene. The CDR3 spells CASREKTGMGDKQGNEQYF. In nucleotides, the CDR3 is TGTGCCAGCAGGGAGAAGACAGGGATGGGGGATAAACAGGGAAACGAGCAGTACTTC.

The gene calls are TRBV5-3 and TRBJ1-5; 8 bases agree with TRBD1. TRBV5-3 is an open reading frame, and its role is uncertain. V lost 4 bases, J lost 3 bases, and 12 bases stayed unmatched. This CDR3 contains 17 residues. DNA for the CDR3: TGTGCCAGAAGCCCGAGACAGACAGGGGACTTCAATCAGCCCCAGCATTTT. It yields the protein CARSPRQTGDFNQPQHF.

This chain connects TRBV4-3 to TRBJ1-6; 8 bases are shared with TRBD1. This CDR3 comprises 16 residues. Germline V gene data show CDR1 as LGHNA and CDR2 as YSLEER. V was clipped by 3 bases and J by 1 base; unmatched bases: 2. CDR3 in DNA: TGCGCCAGCAGCCACAGGGGGCATTCCTATAATTCACCCCTCCACTTT. The encoded protein is CASSHRGHSYNSPLHF.

V and J are TRBV24-1 and TRBJ2-3; perhaps TRBD1 as D (5 bases). This CDR3 has 13 amino acids. Germline V gives CDR1 KGHDR, CDR2 SFDVKD. With 6 bases removed from V and 2 bases from J, the gap between germline ends came to 8 bases. Here the CDR3 DNA reads TGTGCCACCAGTTCTGGGGCCACAGATACGCAGTATTTT. Its protein is CATSSGATDTQYF.

The chain couples TRBV18 to TRBJ1-1; 9 bases are shared with TRBD1. V shed 2 bases, J shed 0 bases, and the junction held 4 bases outside the gene matches. CDR3 length: 16 amino acids. From germline, CDR1 is KGHSH and CDR2 LQKENI. CDR3 nucleotide sequence: TGTGCCAGCTCACCAGGGACAGGGACCTTGAACACTGAAGCTTTCTTT. Translation gives CASSPGTGTLNTEAFF.

The chain couples TRBV5-5 to TRBJ1-2, with TRBD1 as a possible D gene (6 bases). The CDR3 covers 14 residues. In germline, CDR1 is SGHKS, CDR2 YYEKEE (reference sequence). The germline V and J ends were trimmed by 6 bases and 7 bases, with 19 bases remaining between them. The CDR3 region is CASIDVGTYGGYTF. Here the CDR3 DNA reads TGTGCCAGCATCGACGTAGGGACATATGGTGGCTACACCTTC.

This chain joins TRBV7-2 and TRBJ2-7; D possibly corresponds to TRBD1 (6 bases). Germline CDR1 and CDR2: SGHTA and FQGNSA. The ends were cut back, 5 bases at V and 3 bases at J, with 20 bases in the middle. This CDR3 contains 16 residues. CDR3 in amino acids: CASSPGPQGLGYEQYF. The CDR3 DNA is TGTGCCAGCAGCCCCGGCCCACAGGGCTTGGGCTACGAGCAGTACTTC.

This clone was seen just once. The V gene is TRBV2, the J gene TRBJ1-1; perhaps TRBD1 as D (6 bases). V was cut by 2 bases and J by 6 bases, with 10 bases left in between. The germline CDR1 and CDR2 sequences are SNHLY and FYNNEI. CDR3 length: 13 residues. In DNA, the CDR3 is TGTGCCAGCAGTGAATTGGGGGCGGCTGAAGCTTTCTTT. Translated, it gives CASSELGAAEAFF. The variable domain in full, with the rest retrieved from reference TRBV2 and TRBJ1-1, is EPEVTQTPSHQVTQMGQEVILRCVPISNHLYFYWYRQILGQKVEFLVSFYNNEISEKSEIFDDQFSVERPDGSNFTLKIRSTKLEDSAMYFCASSELGAAEAFFGQGTRLTVV.

The chain uses TRBV7-2 and TRBJ1-5; D might be TRBD1 (5 bases). Germline lookup yields CDR1 SGHTA and CDR2 FQGNSA. The V end lost 3 bases, the J end lost 4 bases, and 13 bases lay between the germline ends. This CDR3 region has 15 residues. The CDR3 DNA sequence: TGTGCCAGCAGCTTGGCAGGGCTCGAGAATCAGCCCCAGCATTTT. Residues: CASSLAGLENQPQHF.

This chain joins TRBV6-2 or TRBV6-3 and TRBJ2-5; tentatively, D is TRBD1 (6 bases). The CDR3 has 15 residues. Germline values: CDR1 MNHEY, CDR2 SVGEGT. Trimming cost V 0 bases and J 4 bases, with 12 bases left between them. The CDR3 DNA sequence: TGTGCCAGCAGTTACTCGGGCCGGGACACAGAGACCCAGTACTTC. Protein sequence: CASSYSGRDTETQYF.

This clone was picked up one time. CDR3 region: CASSLSTDNYGYTF. As DNA, the CDR3 is TGTGCCAGCAGTTTATCCACTGATAACTATGGCTACACCTTC. V and J are TRBV27 and TRBJ1-2; no definite D call. Trimming took 0 bases from V and 1 from J, leaving 6 bases between them. CDR3 length: 14 residues. The V gene's germline CDR1 is MNHEY and CDR2 SMNVEV (reference sequence).

The genes are TRBV19 and TRBJ1-2; D call uncertain. CDR3 length: 12 amino acids. The germline V gene has CDR1 LNHDA and CDR2 SQIVND (reference sequence). The ends were cut back, 7 bases at V and 4 bases at J, with 10 bases in the middle. Written as DNA, the CDR3 is TGTGCCAGTATGGCGGATTTCTATGGCTACACCTTC. Encoded protein: CASMADFYGYTF.

CDR3: CASSSQGYNSPLHF. CDR3 coding DNA: TGCGCCAGCAGTAGTCAGGGTTATAATTCACCCCTCCACTTT. The rearrangement joins TRBV4-1 to TRBJ1-6; D perhaps matches TRBD1 (5 bases). V gave up 6 bases and J gave up 4 bases, with 10 bases separating them. From germline, CDR1 is MGHRA and CDR2 YSYEKL. The CDR3 is 14 amino acids.

This clone was seen a few times. The rearrangement uses TRBV7-8 and TRBJ1-5; weak D call: TRBD1 (5 bases). The V and J ends lost 1 base and 5 bases respectively, with 9 bases between them. This CDR3 has 14 amino acids. Germline loops: CDR1 SGHVS, CDR2 FQNEAQ. CDR3 nucleotides: TGTGCCAGCAGCTTAGAGGTCAGGGATCAGCCCCAGCATTTT. The encoded protein is CASSLEVRDQPQHF.

J is TRBJ1-4 and V is TRBV15, with D possibly matching TRBD1 (5 bases). The germline V gene encodes CDR1 LNHNV and CDR2 YYDKDF (reference sequence). V was shortened by 6 bases and J by 5 bases, with 16 bases between the two germline ends. CDR3 length equals 15 residues. The CDR3 bases are TGTGCCACCAGTTCATGGGCCGGGGGAAATGAAAAACTGTTTTTT. Translated: CATSSWAGGNEKLFF.

V usage is TRBV3-1 (or the pseudogene TRBV3-2) and J usage is TRBJ1-1, with no clear D. V lost 0 bases and J lost 5, with 19 bases in between. Germline V gene data show CDR1 as LGHDT and CDR2 as YNNKEL (reference sequence). This CDR3 is 17 amino acids long. DNA of the CDR3: TGTGCCAGCAGCCAAGATTCCACAAGGAGGAGGGTGACTGAAGCTTTCTTT. Residues: CASSQDSTRRRVTEAFF.

The CDR3 nucleotides read TGTGCCAGCAGCGCCGGGACAGGGGCTAGTGAGCAGTACTTC. This gives the protein CASSAGTGASEQYF. The chain links TRBV2 to TRBJ2-7, with 10 bases lining up with TRBD1. The CDR3 extends over 14 amino acids. V was clipped by 6 bases and J by 7 bases; unmatched bases: 9. CDR1 SNHLY and CDR2 FYNNEI come from the germline V gene.

The chain carries TRBV2 and TRBJ1-5; D remains ambiguous. This CDR3 comprises 18 residues. Trimming pared 5 bases from V and 0 bases from J, leaving 20 bases between. Germline CDR1 reads SNHLY; CDR2 reads FYNNEI. This CDR3 reads CASSILSRVIDSNQPQHF. CDR3 bases: TGTGCCAGCAGTATACTATCTAGAGTTATTGATAGCAATCAGCCCCAGCATTTT. Using reference TRBV2 and TRBJ1-5 for the parts outside the CDR3, the full variable domain is EPEVTQTPSHQVTQMGQEVILRCVPISNHLYFYWYRQILGQKVEFLVSFYNNEISEKSEIFDDQFSVERPDGSNFTLKIRSTKLEDSAMYFCASSILSRVIDSNQPQHFGDGTRLSIL.

J is TRBJ2-7 and V is TRBV11-2; D is possibly TRBD1 (6 bases). Germline V lookup: CDR1 SGHAT, CDR2 FQNNGV. V lost 5 bases, J lost 2 bases, and 16 bases lay in between. The length of the CDR3 is 15 residues. The chain's CDR3 is CASSHEIQGAYEQYF. CDR3 bases: TGTGCCAGCAGCCACGAAATACAGGGAGCCTACGAGCAGTACTTC.

The chain employs TRBV18 and TRBJ1-6, with TRBD1 identical over 8 bases. After removal of 6 bases from V and 0 bases from J, the junction contained 1 base not matched to a gene. The CDR3 has 15 residues. Looked up from germline, CDR1 is KGHSH and CDR2 is LQKENI. The CDR3 bases are TGTGCCAGCTCTACAGGGGGCTCCTATAATTCACCCCTCCACTTT. Its protein product is CASSTGGSYNSPLHF.

As DNA, the CDR3 is TGTGCCAGCAGCTTGACGGGGAGTGGGGCCAACGTCCTGACTTTC. It is translated as CASSLTGSGANVLTF. J is TRBJ2-6 and V is TRBV5-5, with D possibly matching TRBD2 (5 bases). V was clipped by 1 base and J by 3 bases, with 8 bases between them. This CDR3 has 15 amino acids. CDR1 and CDR2 (germline): SGHKS, YYEKEE (reference sequence). The entire variable domain, with the rest obtained from reference TRBV5-5 and TRBJ2-6, is as follows: DAGVTQSPTHLIKTRGQQVTLRCSPISGHKSVSWYQQVLGQGPQFIFQYYEKEERGRGNFPDRFSARQFPNYSSELNVNALLLGDSALYLCASSLTGSGANVLTFGAGSRLTVL.

The chain employs TRBV7-7 and TRBJ2-3; possibly TRBD1 for D (7 bases). The V end was cut by 5 bases, the J end by 5 bases, with 14 bases between. CDR1 and CDR2 from the germline V gene are SSHAT and FNYEAQ (reference sequence). The CDR3 totals 14 residues. The CDR3 sequence is CASSRGTAGDTQYF. The DNA for the CDR3 is TGTGCCAGCAGCCGCGGGACAGCCGGAGATACGCAGTATTTT.

This sequence joins TRBV5-1 and TRBJ1-1; a weak D match, TRBD1 (5 bases). The V end lost 2 bases, the J end lost 6 bases, and 17 bases lay between the germline ends. The CDR3 has 15 amino acids. CDR1 SGHRS and CDR2 YFSETQ come from the germline V gene. The CDR3 DNA sequence: TGCGCCAGCAGCTTTCGTTTGGGGGGTAAGGCTGAAGCTTTCTTT. Amino acids: CASSFRLGGKAEAFF. Drawing the rest from reference TRBV5-1 and TRBJ1-1, the complete variable domain is KAGVTQTPRYLIKTRGQQVTLSCSPISGHRSVSWYQQTPGQGLQFLFEYFSETQRNKGNFPGRFSGRQFSNSRSEMNVSTLELGDSALYLCASSFRLGGKAEAFFGQGTRLTVV.

The chain links TRBV24-1 to TRBJ2-2; maybe TRBD1 (6 bases). The germline V gene has CDR1 KGHDR and CDR2 SFDVKD. V was clipped by 3 bases and J by 2 bases, with 12 bases between them. This CDR3 comprises 16 residues. The CDR3, as DNA: TGTGCCACCAGTGATCCCAGGGGACCTAACACCGGGGAGCTGTTTTTT. It translates to CATSDPRGPNTGELFF.

This clone was counted between two and nine times. The V call is TRBV5-1, the J call TRBJ1-2; the D gene is possibly TRBD1 (5 bases). V was pared by 0 bases and J by 2 bases, with 8 bases between. CDR3 length: 14 residues. Germline values: CDR1 SGHRS, CDR2 YFSETQ. The CDR3 region is CASSLGAGNYGYTF. For the CDR3, the DNA is TGCGCCAGCAGCTTGGGGGCAGGGAACTATGGCTACACCTTC.

The chain employs TRBV6-5 and TRBJ1-2; tentatively, D is TRBD1 (5 bases). The CDR3 spans 12 residues. CDR1 and CDR2 (germline): MNHEY, SVGAGI. The V end was cut by 8 bases, the J end by 4 bases, with 11 bases between. The CDR3 nucleotides read TGTGCCAGCTGGGGCAAGGGCTATGGCTACACCTTC. This gives the protein CASWGKGYGYTF.